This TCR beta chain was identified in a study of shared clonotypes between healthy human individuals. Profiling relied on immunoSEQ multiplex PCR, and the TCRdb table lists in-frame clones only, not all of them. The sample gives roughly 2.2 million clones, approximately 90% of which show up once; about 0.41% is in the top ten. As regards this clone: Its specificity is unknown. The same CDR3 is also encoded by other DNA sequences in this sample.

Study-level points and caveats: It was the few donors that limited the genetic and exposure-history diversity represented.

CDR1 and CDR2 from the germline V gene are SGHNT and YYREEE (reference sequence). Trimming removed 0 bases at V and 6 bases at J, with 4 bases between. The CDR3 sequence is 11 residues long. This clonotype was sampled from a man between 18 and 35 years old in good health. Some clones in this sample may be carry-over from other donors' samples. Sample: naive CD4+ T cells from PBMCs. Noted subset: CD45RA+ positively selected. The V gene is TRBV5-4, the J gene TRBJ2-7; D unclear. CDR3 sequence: CASSLATEQYF. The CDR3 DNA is TGTGCCAGCAGCTTGGCCACCGAGCAGTACTTC.